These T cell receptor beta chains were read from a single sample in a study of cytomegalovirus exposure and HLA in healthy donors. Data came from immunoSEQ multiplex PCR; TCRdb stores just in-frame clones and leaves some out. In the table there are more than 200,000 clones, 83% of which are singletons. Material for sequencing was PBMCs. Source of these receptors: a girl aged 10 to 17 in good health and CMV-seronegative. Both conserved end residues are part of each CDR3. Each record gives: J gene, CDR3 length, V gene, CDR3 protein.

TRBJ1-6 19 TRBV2 CASTPGQRILSSYNSPLHF
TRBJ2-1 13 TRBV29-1 CSVSGGGYNEQFF
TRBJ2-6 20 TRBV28 CASSWPGLAGMSSGANVLTF
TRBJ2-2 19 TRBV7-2 CASSLEHSGGLASTGELFF
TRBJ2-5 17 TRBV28 CASRPSGTGGSLETQYF
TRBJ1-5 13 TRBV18 CASSRQGGQPQHF
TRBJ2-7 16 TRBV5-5 CASSPEAGARTYEQYF
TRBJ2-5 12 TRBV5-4 CASSYQGETQYF
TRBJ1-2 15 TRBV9 CASSSRTGTNYGYTF
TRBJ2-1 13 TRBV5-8 CASSPGGLNEQFF
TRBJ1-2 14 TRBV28 CASSGSTVNYGYTF
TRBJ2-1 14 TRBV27 CASARDNALGEQFF
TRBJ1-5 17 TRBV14 CASSQPGQRNSNQPQHF
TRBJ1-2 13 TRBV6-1 CASSRTASYGYTF
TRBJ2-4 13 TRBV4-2 CASSQDEEDIQYF
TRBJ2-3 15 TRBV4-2 CASSQVLDRLDTQYF
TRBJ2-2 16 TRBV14 CASSAGRDVRTGELFF
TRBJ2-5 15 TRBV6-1 CASSGGTSSVETQYF
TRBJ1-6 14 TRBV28 CATVEGQYNSPLHF
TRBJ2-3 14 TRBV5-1 CASSPSSGTDTQYF
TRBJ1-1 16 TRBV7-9 CASTTLGTGEDTEAFF
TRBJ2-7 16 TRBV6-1 CASSERTGGFSYEQYF
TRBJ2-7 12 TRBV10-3 CAIGTVAYEQYF
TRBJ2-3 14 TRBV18 CASSRGGPTDTQYF
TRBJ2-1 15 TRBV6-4 CASFKRGGQENEQFF
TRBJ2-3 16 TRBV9 CASSVGAGGYTDTQYF
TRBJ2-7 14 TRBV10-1 CATRTSGSSYEQYF
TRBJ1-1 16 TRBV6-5 CASSYGRGMLNTEAFF
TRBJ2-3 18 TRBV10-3 CAISDRMRTSGLTDTQYF
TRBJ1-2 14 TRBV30 CAWSTGTVGYGYTF
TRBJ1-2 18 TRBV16 CASSFNSGTVNTNYGYTF
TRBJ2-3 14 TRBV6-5 CASSPGGGGIGQYF
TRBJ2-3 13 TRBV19 CASSDRGTDTQYF
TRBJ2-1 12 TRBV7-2 CASSQGFNEQFF
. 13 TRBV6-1 CASSRTGSYEQYF
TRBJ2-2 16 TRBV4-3 CASSQASGGAIGELFF
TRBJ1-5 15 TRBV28 CASSFTGTRNQPQHF